These 25 T cell receptor beta chains share one sample of origin, sequenced in a study of cytomegalovirus exposure and HLA in healthy donors. PCR primers comprised 60 Vbeta and 13 Jbeta primers. TCRdb's copy holds only in-frame clones and misses some; the assay was immunoSEQ multiplex PCR. The table shows 100,000 to 150,000 clones, with 81% occurring only once. Sequenced material: PBMCs. These receptors all come from a man aged 18 to 29 in good health and CMV-seronegative.

The rearrangement joins TRBV21-1 to TRBJ2-3; the table's D call, TRBD1, has no DNA check behind it. TRBV21-1 is marked as a pseudogene. The CDR3 is 16 amino acids. This chain's CDR3 is CASSKNMRGRVDTQYF. CDR3 DNA sequence: TGTGCCAGTAGCAAAAATATGAGGGGGCGGGTAGATACGCAGTATTTT.

This chain joins TRBV5-1 and TRBJ1-3, with a tentative D call TRBD1 (5 bases). Germline V CDR1 and CDR2: SGHRS, YFSETQ. The CDR3 is made up of 14 amino acids. Deletions cut 2 bases from V and 1 base from J, with 7 bases between. CDR3: CASSFTGSGNTIYF. The DNA for the CDR3 is TGCGCCAGCAGCTTCACAGGTTCTGGAAACACCATATATTTT.

The chain joins TRBV4-1 to TRBJ1-1; 8 bases are a match to TRBD1. Germline V CDR1 and CDR2: MGHRA, YSYEKL. The CDR3 has 15 residues. Trimming took 3 bases from V and 4 from J; bases not matched to a gene: 7. For the CDR3, the DNA is TGCGCCAGCAGCCATGATAAAACAGGGGGCACTGAAGCTTTCTTT. It codes for CASSHDKTGGTEAFF.

The chain has TRBV7-2 and TRBJ2-2, with D hard to call. Trimming took off 1 base at V and 1 base at J, with 10 bases between the two ends. The CDR3 has 16 residues. From germline, CDR1 is SGHTA and CDR2 FQGNSA. CDR3 amino acids: CASSLESQLNTGELFF. CDR3 nucleotides: TGTGCCAGCAGCTTAGAGTCACAATTGAACACCGGGGAGCTGTTTTTT.

J is TRBJ2-5 and V is TRBV13; 13 bases fit TRBD2. In germline, CDR1 is PRHDT, CDR2 FYEKMQ (reference sequence). The junction had 3 bases not matched to a gene; V was cut back by 6 bases and J by 2 bases. CDR3 size: 15 residues. The chain's CDR3 is CASSKGLAGQETQYF. In nucleotides, the CDR3 is TGTGCCAGCAGTAAGGGACTAGCGGGACAAGAGACCCAGTACTTC.

Note on this clone: The same CDR3 also results from other DNA sequences found in this sample. The chain joins TRBV27 to TRBJ2-3, with TRBD1 matching over 8 bases. The V and J ends lost 5 bases and 0 bases, in that order; junction bases with no gene match: 1. The CDR3 length is 14 residues. CDR1 and CDR2 (germline): MNHEY, SMNVEV (reference sequence). CDR3 residues: CASSRTGSTDTQYF. The DNA for the CDR3 is TGTGCCAGCAGTCGGACAGGGAGCACAGATACGCAGTATTTT.

The chain carries TRBV7-8 and TRBJ2-7, with D perhaps TRBD1 (5 bases). Trimming took 3 bases from V and 1 from J, leaving 10 bases between them. CDR3 size: 14 residues. Germline V gene sequence: CDR1 SGHVS, CDR2 FQNEAQ. CDR3 residues: CASSFSRESYEQYF. The CDR3 DNA reads TGTGCCAGCAGCTTCTCCAGGGAATCCTACGAGCAGTACTTC. Drawing the rest from reference TRBV7-8 and TRBJ2-7, the complete variable domain is GAGVSQSPRYKVAKRGQDVALRCDPISGHVSLFWYQQALGQGPEFLTYFQNEAQLDKSGLPSDRFFAERPEGSVSTLKIQRTQQEDSAVYLCASSFSRESYEQYFGPGTRLTVT.

This clone was seen a few times. V is TRBV7-2 and J is TRBJ1-1, with a tentative D call TRBD1 (5 bases). CDR1 SGHTA and CDR2 FQGNSA come from the germline V gene. The germline V and J ends were trimmed by 7 bases and 0 bases, with 15 bases remaining between them. The CDR3 has 15 amino acids. This chain's CDR3 is CASTRQTPMNTEAFF. The CDR3 DNA follows: TGTGCCAGCACCCGACAGACCCCCATGAACACTGAAGCTTTCTTT. The variable domain in full, with the rest retrieved from reference TRBV7-2 and TRBJ1-1, is GAGVSQSPSNKVTEKGKDVELRCDPISGHTALYWYRQSLGQGLEFLIYFQGNSAPDKSGLPSDRFSAERTGGSVSTLTIQRTQQEDSAVYLCASTRQTPMNTEAFFGQGTRLTVV.

This chain links TRBV9 with TRBJ2-2; 7 bases align to TRBD2. Germline V gene lookup returns CDR1 SGDLS and CDR2 YYNGEE. CDR3 length: 17 residues. The junction had 6 bases not matched to a gene; V was cut back by 0 bases and J by 1 base. This chain's CDR3 is CASSVVSGGGNTGELFF. In DNA form, the CDR3 reads TGTGCCAGCAGCGTAGTATCCGGCGGGGGGAACACCGGGGAGCTGTTTTTT.

The chain recombines TRBV10-2 with TRBJ1-1; 7 bases map to TRBD1. J lost 0 bases, V lost 0 bases, and 1 base had no gene match. The CDR3 has 15 residues. CDR1 is WSHSY and CDR2 is SAAADI in the germline V gene. The CDR3 DNA is TGCGCCAGCAGTGAGTCTGGGACAGTGAACACTGAAGCTTTCTTT. It codes for CASSESGTVNTEAFF.

The chain carries TRBV7-8 and TRBJ2-7, with 9 bases aligning to TRBD1. J gave up 5 bases and V 0 bases, and 5 bases lay outside the gene matches. The CDR3 sequence is 15 residues long. Per the germline V gene, CDR1 is SGHVS and CDR2 is FQNEAQ. The chain's CDR3 is CASSLAGTGLHEQYF. CDR3 DNA: TGTGCCAGCAGCTTAGCTGGGACAGGGCTTCACGAGCAGTACTTC. Full variable domain (remainder filled in from reference TRBV7-8 and TRBJ2-7): GAGVSQSPRYKVAKRGQDVALRCDPISGHVSLFWYQQALGQGPEFLTYFQNEAQLDKSGLPSDRFFAERPEGSVSTLKIQRTQQEDSAVYLCASSLAGTGLHEQYFGPGTRLTVT.

The genes are TRBV29-1 and TRBJ1-1; D is unclear. The CDR3 has 13 residues. CDR1 and CDR2 (germline): SQVTM, ANQGSEA. Trimming pared 4 bases from V and 1 base from J, leaving 10 bases between. The CDR3 DNA is TGCAGCGTTGGTCAGGCGGGGAACACTGAAGCTTTCTTT. Translation: CSVGQAGNTEAFF.

Notes on this clone: The identical CDR3 is also encoded by other nucleotide sequences in the sample. The chain couples TRBV5-6 to TRBJ2-7; D perhaps matches TRBD2 (6 bases). Deletions cut 4 bases from V and 3 bases from J, with 11 bases between. The germline V gene has CDR1 SGHDT and CDR2 YYEEEE. The CDR3 consists of 13 residues. The CDR3 nucleotides read TGTGCCAGCAGCCCCGAGGGAGGCTACGAGCAGTACTTC. Protein: CASSPEGGYEQYF. Variable domain in full (rest from reference TRBV5-6 and TRBJ2-7): DAGVTQSPTHLIKTRGQQVTLRCSPKSGHDTVSWYQQALGQGPQFIFQYYEEEERQRGNFPDRFSGHQFPNYSSELNVNALLLGDSALYLCASSPEGGYEQYFGPGTRLTVT.

The chain is built from TRBV7-6 and TRBJ2-1; D may be TRBD1 (5 bases). V dropped 1 base and J dropped 7 bases, with 14 bases sitting between them. Germline V gene data show CDR1 as SGHVS and CDR2 as FNYEAQ. This CDR3 comprises 15 residues. CDR3 nucleotides: TGTGCCAGCAGCTTAGTGGCAGGGCAATTGAATGAGCAGTTCTTC. This codes for CASSLVAGQLNEQFF.

V gene TRBV5-4 combines with J gene TRBJ2-5; TRBD2 matches 12 bases. This CDR3 comprises 16 residues. Trimming removed 0 bases from V and 2 bases from J; junction bases left unmatched: 2. In germline, CDR1 is SGHNT, CDR2 YYREEE (reference sequence). CDR3 sequence (DNA): TGTGCCAGCAGCTTGGTTCTAGCGGGGGGGCAAGAGACCCAGTACTTC. It yields the protein CASSLVLAGGQETQYF.

The chain has TRBV11-3 and TRBJ2-7; D possibly corresponds to TRBD1 (5 bases). V lost 1 base and J lost 4, with 11 bases in between. The length of the CDR3 is 14 residues. Germline V gene lookup returns CDR1 SGHNT and CDR2 YENEEA. The CDR3, as DNA: TGTGCCAGCAGCTTAGTAGCAGGGTCGTACGAGCAGTACTTC. Translation: CASSLVAGSYEQYF.

The chain has TRBV9 and TRBJ2-7; D not resolved. V lost 0 bases and J lost 6, with 10 bases in between. Germline CDR1 and CDR2: SGDLS and YYNGEE. The CDR3 runs 13 residues. The CDR3 loop is CASSVGGPSEQYF. The CDR3 DNA is TGTGCCAGCAGCGTAGGTGGCCCCTCCGAGCAGTACTTC.

The J gene is TRBJ1-1, the V gene TRBV28; D might be TRBD1 (5 bases). Germline lookup yields CDR1 MDHEN and CDR2 SYDVKM. The CDR3 is 13 residues long. The V end lost 6 bases, the J end lost 4 bases, and 12 bases lay between the germline ends. The CDR3, as DNA: TGTGCCAGCAGGCCGGGGGGGGGCACTGAAGCTTTCTTT. As protein: CASRPGGGTEAFF.

The V and J genes are TRBV29-1 and TRBJ1-2; 7 positions match TRBD1. The germline V gene has CDR1 SQVTM and CDR2 ANQGSEA. The CDR3 contains 13 residues. J gave up 6 bases and V 4 bases, and 8 bases lay outside the gene matches. The CDR3 coding sequence is TGCAGCGTTGGACAGGGAAAAGGGGATGGCTACACCTTC. The encoded protein is CSVGQGKGDGYTF.

In regard to this clone: Other DNA sequences in this sample translate to the same CDR3. V gene TRBV18 combines with J gene TRBJ2-3, with D uncertain. The CDR3 loop spans 12 amino acids. CDR1 and CDR2 from the germline V gene are KGHSH and LQKENI. V was trimmed by 3 bases and J by 4 bases, leaving 5 bases between them. The DNA for the CDR3 is TGTGCCAGCTCACCCTCAGCAGATACGCAGTATTTT. Amino acids: CASSPSADTQYF.

The rearrangement uses TRBV5-1 and TRBJ2-7; D is perhaps TRBD1 (6 bases). Per the germline V gene, CDR1 is SGHRS and CDR2 is YFSETQ. CDR3 size: 14 residues. V gave up 3 bases and J gave up 1 base, with 11 bases separating them. The CDR3 sequence: CASSSSTGSYEQYF. The CDR3 DNA reads as TGCGCCAGCAGCTCCTCGACAGGTTCCTACGAGCAGTACTTC.

The genes are TRBV5-6 and TRBJ1-2, with 10 bases identical to TRBD1. This CDR3 is built from 17 residues. The trim removed 2 bases at V and 3 bases at J, leaving 10 bases unmatched. Germline-derived CDR1 and CDR2 are SGHDT and YYEEEE. The CDR3 is CASSFRDRGLWDYGYTF. The CDR3 nucleotides are TGTGCCAGCAGCTTCCGGGACAGGGGATTATGGGACTATGGCTACACCTTC.

The gene calls are TRBV5-1 and TRBJ1-2; D gene uncertain. The germline V and J ends were trimmed by 4 bases and 0 bases, with 13 bases remaining between them. The CDR3 has 15 residues. The germline V gene has CDR1 SGHRS and CDR2 YFSETQ. For the CDR3, the DNA is TGCGCCAGCAGCCCGATGGTTTCTACTAACTATGGCTACACCTTC. It is translated as CASSPMVSTNYGYTF. Together with reference TRBV5-1 and TRBJ1-2, the CDR3 gives the full variable domain: KAGVTQTPRYLIKTRGQQVTLSCSPISGHRSVSWYQQTPGQGLQFLFEYFSETQRNKGNFPGRFSGRQFSNSRSEMNVSTLELGDSALYLCASSPMVSTNYGYTFGSGTRLTVV.

The J gene is TRBJ1-4, the V gene TRBV25-1; the match to TRBD1 covers 7 bases. This CDR3 region has 16 residues. Germline trimming cut 3 bases from V and 3 bases from J; bases unmatched to any gene: 7. The germline V gene has CDR1 MGHDK and CDR2 SYGVNS. CDR3 in amino acids: CASSDLMTGSNEKLFF. Here the CDR3 DNA reads TGTGCCAGCAGTGATCTTATGACAGGGTCTAATGAAAAACTGTTTTTT.

The V and J genes are TRBV12-5 and TRBJ2-2; the D gene is possibly TRBD1 (6 bases). The CDR3 length is 15 residues. The germline V gene has CDR1 LGHNT and CDR2 FRNRAP. The V end was cut by 2 bases, the J end by 4 bases, with 11 bases between. CDR3 DNA: TGTGCTAGTGGTTTGACAGGGTTGAGCACCGGGGAGCTGTTTTTT. Its protein product is CASGLTGLSTGELFF.